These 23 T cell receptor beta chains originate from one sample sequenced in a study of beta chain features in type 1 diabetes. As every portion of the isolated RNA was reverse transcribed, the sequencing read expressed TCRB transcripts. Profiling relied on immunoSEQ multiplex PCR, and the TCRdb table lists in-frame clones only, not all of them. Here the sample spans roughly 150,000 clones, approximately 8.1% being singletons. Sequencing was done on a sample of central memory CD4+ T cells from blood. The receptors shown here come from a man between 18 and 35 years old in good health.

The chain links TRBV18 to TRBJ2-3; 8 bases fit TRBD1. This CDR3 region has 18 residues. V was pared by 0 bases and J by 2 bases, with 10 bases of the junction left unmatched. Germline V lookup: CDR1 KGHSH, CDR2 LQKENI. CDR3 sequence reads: CASSPPNSQGADTDTQYF. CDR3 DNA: TGTGCCAGCTCACCACCCAACTCGCAGGGGGCTGACACAGATACGCAGTATTTT.

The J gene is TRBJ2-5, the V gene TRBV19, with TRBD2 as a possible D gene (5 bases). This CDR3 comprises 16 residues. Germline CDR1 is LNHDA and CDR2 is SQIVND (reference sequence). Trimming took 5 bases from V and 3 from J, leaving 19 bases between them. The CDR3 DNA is TGTGCCAGTAGTTCACGGACGGGAACCCAAAAAGAGACCCAGTACTTC. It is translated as CASSSRTGTQKETQYF.

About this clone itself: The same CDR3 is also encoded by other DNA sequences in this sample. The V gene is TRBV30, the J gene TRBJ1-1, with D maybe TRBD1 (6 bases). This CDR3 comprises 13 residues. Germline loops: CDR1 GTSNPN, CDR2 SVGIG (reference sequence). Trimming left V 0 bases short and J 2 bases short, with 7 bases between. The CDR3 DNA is TGTGCCTGGAGTGTACAGGGCAACACTGAAGCTTTCTTT. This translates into CAWSVQGNTEAFF.

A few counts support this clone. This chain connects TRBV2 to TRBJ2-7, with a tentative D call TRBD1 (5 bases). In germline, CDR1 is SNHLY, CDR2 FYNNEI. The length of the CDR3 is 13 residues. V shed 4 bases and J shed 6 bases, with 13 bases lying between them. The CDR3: CASSVQGLGEQYF. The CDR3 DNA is TGTGCCAGCAGTGTCCAGGGATTAGGCGAGCAGTACTTC.

The chain's CDR3 is CAWSVFLNTGELFF. The CDR3, as DNA: TGTGCCTGGAGTGTATTCCTCAACACCGGGGAGCTGTTTTTT. The rearrangement uses TRBV30 and TRBJ2-2; no clear D gene. Trimming left V 0 bases short and J 2 bases short, with 7 bases between. The CDR3 consists of 14 residues. From germline, CDR1 is GTSNPN and CDR2 SVGIG (reference sequence).

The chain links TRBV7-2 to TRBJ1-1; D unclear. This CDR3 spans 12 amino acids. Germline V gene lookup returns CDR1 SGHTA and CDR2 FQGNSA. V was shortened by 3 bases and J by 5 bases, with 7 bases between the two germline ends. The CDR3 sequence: CASSFAGTEAFF. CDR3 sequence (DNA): TGTGCCAGCAGCTTTGCGGGGACTGAAGCTTTCTTT.

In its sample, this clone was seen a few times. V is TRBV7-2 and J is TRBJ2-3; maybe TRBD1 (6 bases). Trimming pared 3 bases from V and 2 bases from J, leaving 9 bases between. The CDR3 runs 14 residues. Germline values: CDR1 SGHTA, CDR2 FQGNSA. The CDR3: CASSFGDTTDTQYF. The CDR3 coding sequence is TGTGCCAGCAGCTTTGGGGACACCACAGATACGCAGTATTTT.

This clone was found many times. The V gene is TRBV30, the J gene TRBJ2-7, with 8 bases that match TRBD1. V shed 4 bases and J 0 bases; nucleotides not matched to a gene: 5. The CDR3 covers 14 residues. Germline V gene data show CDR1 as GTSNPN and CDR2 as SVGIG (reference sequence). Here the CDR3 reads CAWKRTGNSYEQYF. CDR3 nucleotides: TGTGCCTGGAAGCGGACAGGGAACTCCTACGAGCAGTACTTC.

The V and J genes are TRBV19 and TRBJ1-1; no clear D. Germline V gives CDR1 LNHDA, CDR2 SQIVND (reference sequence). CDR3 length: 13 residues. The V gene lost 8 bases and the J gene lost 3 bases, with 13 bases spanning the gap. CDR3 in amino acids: CASREAVDTEAFF. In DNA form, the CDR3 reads TGTGCCAGTCGCGAGGCCGTCGACACTGAAGCTTTCTTT. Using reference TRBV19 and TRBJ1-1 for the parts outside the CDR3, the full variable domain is DGGITQSPKYLFRKEGQNVTLSCEQNLNHDAMYWYRQDPGQGLRLIYYSQIVNDFQKGDIAEGYSVSREKKESFPLTVTSAQKNPTAFYLCASREAVDTEAFFGQGTRLTVV.

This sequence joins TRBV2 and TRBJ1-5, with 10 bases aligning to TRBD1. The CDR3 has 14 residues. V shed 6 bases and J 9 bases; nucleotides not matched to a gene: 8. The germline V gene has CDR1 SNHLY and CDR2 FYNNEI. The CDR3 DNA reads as TGTGCCAGCAGGGGTGGGACAGGGGCTTGGCCCCAGCATTTT. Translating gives CASRGGTGAWPQHF.

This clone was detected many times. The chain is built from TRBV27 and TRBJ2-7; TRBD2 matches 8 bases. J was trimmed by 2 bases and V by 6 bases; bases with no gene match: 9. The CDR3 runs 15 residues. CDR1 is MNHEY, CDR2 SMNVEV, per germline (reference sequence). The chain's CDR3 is CASRMKREGTYEQYF. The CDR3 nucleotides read TGTGCCAGCAGGATGAAACGGGAGGGGACCTACGAGCAGTACTTC.

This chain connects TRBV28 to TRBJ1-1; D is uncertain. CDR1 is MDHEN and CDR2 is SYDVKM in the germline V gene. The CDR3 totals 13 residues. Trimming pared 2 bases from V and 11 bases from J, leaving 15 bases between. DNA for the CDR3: TGTGCCAGCAGTTTAATGCTTAGGGCGGGCGCTTTCTTT. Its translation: CASSLMLRAGAFF.

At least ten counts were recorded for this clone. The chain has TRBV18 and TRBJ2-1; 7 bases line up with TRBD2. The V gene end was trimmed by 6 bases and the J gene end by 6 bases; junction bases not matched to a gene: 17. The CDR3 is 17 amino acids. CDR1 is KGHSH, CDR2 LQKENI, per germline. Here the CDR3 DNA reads TGTGCCAGCTCCCGCCTTGTAGCGGGTCGTGGATCCAATGAGCAGTTCTTC. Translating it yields CASSRLVAGRGSNEQFF.

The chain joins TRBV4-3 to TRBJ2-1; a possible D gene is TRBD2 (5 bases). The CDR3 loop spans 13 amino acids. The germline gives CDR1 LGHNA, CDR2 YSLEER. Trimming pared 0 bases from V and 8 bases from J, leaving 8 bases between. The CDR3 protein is CASSQDGSDEQFF. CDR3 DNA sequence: TGCGCCAGCAGCCAAGATGGGAGCGATGAGCAGTTCTTC.

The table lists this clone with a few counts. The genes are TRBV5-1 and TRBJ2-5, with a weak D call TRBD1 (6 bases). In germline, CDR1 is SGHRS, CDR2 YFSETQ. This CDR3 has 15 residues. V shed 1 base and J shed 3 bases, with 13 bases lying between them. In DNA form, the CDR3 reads TGCGCCAGCAGCTTGACTGGGGCAGGGGAAGAGACCCAGTACTTC. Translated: CASSLTGAGEETQYF.

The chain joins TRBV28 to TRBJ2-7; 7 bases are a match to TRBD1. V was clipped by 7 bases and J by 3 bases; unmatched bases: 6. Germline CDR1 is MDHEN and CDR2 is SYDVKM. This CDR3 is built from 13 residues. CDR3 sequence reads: CASNPWTGYEQYF. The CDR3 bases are TGTGCCAGCAACCCCTGGACAGGCTACGAGCAGTACTTC.

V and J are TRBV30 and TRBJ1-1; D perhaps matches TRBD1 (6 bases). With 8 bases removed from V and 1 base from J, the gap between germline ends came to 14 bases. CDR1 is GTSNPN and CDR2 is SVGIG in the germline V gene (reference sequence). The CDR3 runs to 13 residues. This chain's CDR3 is CAQEGGTNTEAFF. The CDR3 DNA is TGTGCCCAAGAGGGGGGGACGAACACTGAAGCTTTCTTT.

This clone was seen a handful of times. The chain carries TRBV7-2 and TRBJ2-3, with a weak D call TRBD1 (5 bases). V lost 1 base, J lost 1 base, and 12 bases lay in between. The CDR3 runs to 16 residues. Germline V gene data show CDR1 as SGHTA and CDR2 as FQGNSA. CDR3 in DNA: TGTGCCAGCAGCTTAGTTTGGGGCTCCGGCACAGATACGCAGTATTTT. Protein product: CASSLVWGSGTDTQYF.

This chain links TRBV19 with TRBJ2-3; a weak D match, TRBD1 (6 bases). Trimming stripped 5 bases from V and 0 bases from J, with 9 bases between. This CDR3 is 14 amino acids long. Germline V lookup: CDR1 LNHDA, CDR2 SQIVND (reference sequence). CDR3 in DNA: TGTGCCAGTAGTGGGACAACTAGCACAGATACGCAGTATTTT. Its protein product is CASSGTTSTDTQYF.

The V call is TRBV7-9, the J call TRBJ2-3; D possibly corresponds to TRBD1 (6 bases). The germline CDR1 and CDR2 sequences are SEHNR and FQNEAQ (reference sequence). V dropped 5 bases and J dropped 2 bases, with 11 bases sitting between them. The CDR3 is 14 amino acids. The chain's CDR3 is CASSPDRYTDTQYF. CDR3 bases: TGTGCCAGCAGCCCAGACAGGTACACAGATACGCAGTATTTT.

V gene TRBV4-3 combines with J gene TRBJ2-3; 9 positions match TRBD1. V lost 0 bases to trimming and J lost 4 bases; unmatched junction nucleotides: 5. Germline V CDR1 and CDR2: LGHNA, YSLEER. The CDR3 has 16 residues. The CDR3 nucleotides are TGCGCCAGCAGCCAAGACCCGGGACAGGGAGCAGATACGCAGTATTTT. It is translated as CASSQDPGQGADTQYF.

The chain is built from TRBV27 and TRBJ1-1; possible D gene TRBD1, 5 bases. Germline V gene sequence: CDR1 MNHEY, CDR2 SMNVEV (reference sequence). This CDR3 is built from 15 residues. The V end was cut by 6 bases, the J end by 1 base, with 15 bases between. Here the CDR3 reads CASSRPGLPNTEAFF. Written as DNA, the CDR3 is TGTGCCAGCAGCCGCCCGGGACTGCCGAACACTGAAGCTTTCTTT.

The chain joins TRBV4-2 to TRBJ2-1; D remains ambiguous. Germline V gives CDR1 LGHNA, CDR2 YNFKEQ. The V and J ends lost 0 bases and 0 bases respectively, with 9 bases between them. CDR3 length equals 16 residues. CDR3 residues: CASSQDFSISYNEQFF. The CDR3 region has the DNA TGTGCCAGCAGCCAAGATTTTAGCATCTCCTACAATGAGCAGTTCTTC.